Sequencing of this TCR beta chain was carried out in a study of T cell changes during pregnancy in multiple sclerosis. Germline values: CDR1 MNHNS, CDR2 SASEGT. The CDR3 runs to 15 residues. Trimming removed 4 bases from V and 7 bases from J, with 18 bases in between. Clones were sequenced by immunoSEQ multiplex PCR, and TCRdb holds only the in-frame ones, with some missing. The profile covers about 44,000 clones, with 92% appearing a single time and more than 0.6% taken by the ten largest. The origin of this receptor is a female donor with multiple sclerosis, enrolled in a pregnancy study. Sequencing was performed on CD4+ T cells from peripheral blood mononuclear cells, taken in the first trimester of pregnancy. This rearrangement joins TRBV6-1 to TRBJ2-3, with TRBD2 as a possible D gene (5 bases). The CDR3 nucleotides read TGTGCCAGCAGTGGCGACGGTCGGCCGGGGAATACGCAGTATTTT. Amino acid sequence: CASSGDGRPGNTQYF.